This TCR beta chain appears in the sequencing data of a study of shared clonotypes between healthy human individuals. General study results and limits: Incomplete sequencing of sorted subsets was indicated by rarefaction despite large depth. Sampling covered nothing but blood. Tissue TCR repertoires likely differ from those found in blood.

Remarks on this clone: Its antigen is not identified.

CDR1 SGDLS and CDR2 YYNGEE come from the germline V gene. Deletions cut 4 bases from V and 3 bases from J, with 10 bases between. This CDR3 is built from 13 residues. Generated by immunoSEQ multiplex PCR, the TCRdb table keeps only in-frame clones and is missing some. The sample carries 330,000 or so clones, around 74% recorded once. The rearrangement uses TRBV9 and TRBJ2-5; no reliable D call. This sequence originates from a young man in good health. The specimen was memory CD4+ T cells sorted from blood. Described subset: CD45RA-negative fraction. Written as DNA, the CDR3 is TGTGCCAGCAGCCTTCGACCGGAAGAGACCCAGTACTTC. Its translation is CASSLRPEETQYF.